This is a list of T cell receptor beta chains from one sample in a study of regulatory dendritic cells for organ transplantation. Clones were read by immunoSEQ multiplex PCR, and TCRdb kept only the in-frame ones, dropping some. The sample lists 20,000 to 25,000 clones, 70% to 80% occurring once. Sequenced sample: memory CD4+ T cells from blood. Receptors originate from a human donor in good health. The CDR3 runs from the conserved cysteine through the conserved F or W. D genes are given only for firm matches. The size of a clone is reported for some rows only, either as once, few or many, or as a class for expanded clones.

CDR3nt: TGTGCCAGTAGTACAGGACAGGGGATGAGGCGTAGTGAAGCTTTCTTT
CDR3aa: CASSTGQGMRRSEAFF
abundance: -
v_gene: TRBV19
d_gene: TRBD1
j_gene: TRBJ1-1

CDR3nt: TGTGCCAGCAGTTTGCGGGGGGCTGGAAACACCATATATTTT
CDR3aa: CASSLRGAGNTIYF
abundance: -
v_gene: TRBV27
d_gene: -
j_gene: TRBJ1-3

CDR3nt: TGTGCCAGCAGTTACTACAGGGCAGGGGTAGGTAATGAGCAGTTCTTC
CDR3aa: CASSYYRAGVGNEQFF
abundance: -
v_gene: TRBV6-5
d_gene: -
j_gene: TRBJ2-1

CDR3nt: TGTGCCAGCAGTGAAGCGAGGACAGGCGGCGAGACCCAGTACTTC
CDR3aa: CASSEARTGGETQYF
abundance: -
v_gene: TRBV6-1
d_gene: TRBD1
j_gene: TRBJ2-5

CDR3nt: TGTGCCATCAGTGTCGGGACAGTTTTGGGGGTCCAAAGAGAAGATGAGCAGTTCTTC
CDR3aa: CAISVGTVLGVQREDEQFF
abundance: -
v_gene: TRBV10-3
d_gene: TRBD1
j_gene: TRBJ2-1

CDR3nt: TGTGCCAGCAGCCAATCCGGGCAGGGAAATCAGCCCCAGCATTTT
CDR3aa: CASSQSGQGNQPQHF
abundance: few
v_gene: TRBV16
d_gene: -
j_gene: TRBJ1-5

CDR3nt: TGTGCCAGCAACCGAAGAGGCGGGGCTCAATGGGGAGATACGCAGTATTTT
CDR3aa: CASNRRGGAQWGDTQYF
abundance: -
v_gene: TRBV2
d_gene: -
j_gene: TRBJ2-3

CDR3nt: TGTGCCAGCAGCGTAGTGACGGGTGAGACCCAGTACTTC
CDR3aa: CASSVVTGETQYF
abundance: -
v_gene: TRBV9
d_gene: -
j_gene: TRBJ2-5

CDR3nt: TGTGCCAGCAGCTCCCTCGGCGGGGGGGCCCCAGATACGCAGTATTTT
CDR3aa: CASSSLGGGAPDTQYF
abundance: -
v_gene: TRBV7-2
d_gene: TRBD2
j_gene: TRBJ2-3

CDR3nt: TGTGCCAGCAGTTACGTTCAGGCGAACACCGGGGAGCTGTTTTTT
CDR3aa: CASSYVQANTGELFF
abundance: -
v_gene: TRBV6-5
d_gene: -
j_gene: TRBJ2-2

CDR3nt: TGCAGCTCCGGACAGGGGGATTCTAGGGGGGCTTTCTTT
CDR3aa: CSSGQGDSRGAFF
abundance: -
v_gene: TRBV29-1
d_gene: TRBD1
j_gene: TRBJ1-1

CDR3nt: TGCGCCAGCAGCTCCTTTCGGACAGGGAAGGAGGAGACCCAGTACTTC
CDR3aa: CASSSFRTGKEETQYF
abundance: -
v_gene: TRBV5-1
d_gene: TRBD1
j_gene: TRBJ2-5

CDR3nt: TGTGCCAGTAGTCCGTTTAGCTCTGGAAACACCATATATTTT
CDR3aa: CASSPFSSGNTIYF
abundance: -
v_gene: TRBV19
d_gene: -
j_gene: TRBJ1-3

CDR3nt: TGTGCCAGCAGCATGACTAGCGGGTCAACAGATACGCAGTATTTT
CDR3aa: CASSMTSGSTDTQYF
abundance: once
v_gene: TRBV5-4
d_gene: TRBD2
j_gene: TRBJ2-3

CDR3nt: TGTGCCAGTAGTATCACCGGCTCTGGGGCCAACGTCCTGACTTTC
CDR3aa: CASSITGSGANVLTF
abundance: -
v_gene: TRBV19
d_gene: -
j_gene: TRBJ2-6

CDR3nt: TGTGCCAGCAGCCGAGGACTAGCGGACTCCTACAATGAGCAGTTCTTC
CDR3aa: CASSRGLADSYNEQFF
abundance: -
v_gene: TRBV9
d_gene: TRBD2
j_gene: TRBJ2-1

CDR3nt: TGTGCCAGCAGTGAATTGACAGGGGGAGCGAGTTCACCCCTCCACTTT
CDR3aa: CASSELTGGASSPLHF
abundance: -
v_gene: TRBV2
d_gene: TRBD1
j_gene: TRBJ1-6

CDR3nt: TGTGCCAGCAGCTTAACTAGCGGGGGGGCCTACAATGAGCAGTTCTTC
CDR3aa: CASSLTSGGAYNEQFF
abundance: -
v_gene: TRBV5-6
d_gene: TRBD2
j_gene: TRBJ2-1

CDR3nt: TGTGCCAGCATGGCGGTACATGGGAATTCACCCCTCCACTTT
CDR3aa: CASMAVHGNSPLHF
abundance: -
v_gene: TRBV6-5
d_gene: -
j_gene: TRBJ1-6

CDR3nt: TGTGCCAGCAGGGGGACACTTCTGGATACGCAGTATTTT
CDR3aa: CASRGTLLDTQYF
abundance: -
v_gene: TRBV6-6
d_gene: -
j_gene: TRBJ2-3

CDR3nt: TGCAGCGTTGCCCTCAGTTCTGACTATGGCTACACCTTC
CDR3aa: CSVALSSDYGYTF
abundance: -
v_gene: TRBV29-1
d_gene: -
j_gene: TRBJ1-2

CDR3nt: TGTGCCAGCAGTCTCATGACAGGAGAGACCCAGTACTTC
CDR3aa: CASSLMTGETQYF
abundance: medium-sized
v_gene: TRBV9
d_gene: -
j_gene: TRBJ2-5

CDR3nt: TGCGCCAGCAGCGCCTCCTCACAGGGCTCTGGGGCCAACGTCCTGACTTTC
CDR3aa: CASSASSQGSGANVLTF
abundance: -
v_gene: TRBV5-1
d_gene: -
j_gene: TRBJ2-6

CDR3nt: TGTGCCAGCAGTGAACAGGGACTAGCGGGGTCCGGGGAGCTGTTTTTT
CDR3aa: CASSEQGLAGSGELFF
abundance: few
v_gene: TRBV6-1
d_gene: TRBD2
j_gene: TRBJ2-2

CDR3nt: TGTGCCAGCAGTGACGGTCAGGGGACTGGAAACACCATATATTTT
CDR3aa: CASSDGQGTGNTIYF
abundance: -
v_gene: TRBV2
d_gene: -
j_gene: TRBJ1-3

CDR3nt: TGTGCCAGCAGCCCTGGGACAGGGGGCACAGATACGCAGTATTTT
CDR3aa: CASSPGTGGTDTQYF
abundance: -
v_gene: TRBV11-2
d_gene: TRBD1
j_gene: TRBJ2-3

CDR3nt: TGTGCCAGCACCCCGGAAGCGGGTAGCACAGATACGCAGTATTTT
CDR3aa: CASTPEAGSTDTQYF
abundance: -
v_gene: TRBV6-4
d_gene: -
j_gene: TRBJ2-3

CDR3nt: TGTGCCAGCAGTTATCGGACAGCAGTGAACACCGGGGAGCTGTTTTTT
CDR3aa: CASSYRTAVNTGELFF
abundance: -
v_gene: TRBV6-5
d_gene: -
j_gene: TRBJ2-2

CDR3nt: TGCGCCAGCAGCCTCAATCCCGGGACAGGGACCACTGAAGCTTTCTTT
CDR3aa: CASSLNPGTGTTEAFF
abundance: -
v_gene: TRBV5-1
d_gene: TRBD1
j_gene: TRBJ1-1

CDR3nt: TGTGCCAGCAGCCTGGGGGTGGCGGCAATCAATCAGCCCCAGCATTTT
CDR3aa: CASSLGVAAINQPQHF
abundance: few
v_gene: TRBV5-5
d_gene: -
j_gene: TRBJ1-5

CDR3nt: TGTGCCAGCAGTCCAGGACAGGTTAACTATGGCTACACCTTC
CDR3aa: CASSPGQVNYGYTF
abundance: few
v_gene: TRBV6-5
d_gene: TRBD1
j_gene: TRBJ1-2

CDR3nt: TGTGCCAGCAGCGTCAACCGGGACAGCTCCTACGAGCAGTACTTC
CDR3aa: CASSVNRDSSYEQYF
abundance: -
v_gene: TRBV9
d_gene: TRBD1
j_gene: TRBJ2-7

CDR3nt: TGTGCCAGCAGCTCCTCCGGGACAATCGAGACCCAGTACTTC
CDR3aa: CASSSSGTIETQYF
abundance: -
v_gene: TRBV5-6
d_gene: -
j_gene: TRBJ2-5

CDR3nt: TGCGCCAGCAGCTTGGCAACGGGGGGGTCCTACAATGAGCAGTTCTTC
CDR3aa: CASSLATGGSYNEQFF
abundance: -
v_gene: TRBV5-1
d_gene: TRBD2
j_gene: TRBJ2-1

CDR3nt: TGCGCCAGCAGCAATACCCCGGGACAGGTTGACTATGGCTACACCTTC
CDR3aa: CASSNTPGQVDYGYTF
abundance: -
v_gene: TRBV4-1
d_gene: TRBD1
j_gene: TRBJ1-2

CDR3nt: TGTGCCAGCAGCCAAGCAGGGAACACTGAAGCTTTCTTT
CDR3aa: CASSQAGNTEAFF
abundance: -
v_gene: TRBV14
d_gene: -
j_gene: TRBJ1-1

CDR3nt: TGCAGTGCTAGGAGCGGGGTTGGCTACACCTTC
CDR3aa: CSARSGVGYTF
abundance: -
v_gene: TRBV20-1
d_gene: -
j_gene: TRBJ1-2

CDR3nt: TGTGCCAGCAGCCTAACAGGGTACGAAAAACTGTTTTTT
CDR3aa: CASSLTGYEKLFF
abundance: -
v_gene: TRBV7-9
d_gene: -
j_gene: TRBJ1-4

CDR3nt: TGTGCCAGCAGTGATGTAGCGGGGGGACTCACAGATACGCAGTATTTT
CDR3aa: CASSDVAGGLTDTQYF
abundance: once
v_gene: TRBV6-1
d_gene: TRBD2
j_gene: TRBJ2-3

CDR3nt: TGTGCCAGCAGTCCAGGGACAGGGATTAAAGTTCAGTACTTC
CDR3aa: CASSPGTGIKVQYF
abundance: -
v_gene: TRBV27
d_gene: TRBD1
j_gene: TRBJ2-4

CDR3nt: TGTGCCAGCAGATTCGACAGGGGGCCCTCCTACGAGCAGTACTTC
CDR3aa: CASRFDRGPSYEQYF
abundance: -
v_gene: TRBV2
d_gene: TRBD1
j_gene: TRBJ2-7

CDR3nt: TGTGCCAGCAGGGGGACAGCTGGAAACACCATATATTTT
CDR3aa: CASRGTAGNTIYF
abundance: -
v_gene: TRBV6-1
d_gene: TRBD1
j_gene: TRBJ1-3

CDR3nt: TGTGCCAGCAGTTTAGACGGAGGCGAGCAGTACTTC
CDR3aa: CASSLDGGEQYF
abundance: once
v_gene: TRBV2
d_gene: -
j_gene: TRBJ2-7

CDR3nt: TGTGCCAGCAGTTACTCGACAGGGGGCAATCAGCCCCAGCATTTT
CDR3aa: CASSYSTGGNQPQHF
abundance: -
v_gene: TRBV6-6
d_gene: TRBD1
j_gene: TRBJ1-5

CDR3nt: TGCGCCAGCAGCTTTTCTCCGGGGGTGGAAGGGGCCAACGTCCTGACTTTC
CDR3aa: CASSFSPGVEGANVLTF
abundance: -
v_gene: TRBV5-1
d_gene: -
j_gene: TRBJ2-6

CDR3nt: TGTGCCAGCAGTCCGAGAACAGGCACCGGGGAGCTGTTTTTT
CDR3aa: CASSPRTGTGELFF
abundance: few
v_gene: TRBV6-5
d_gene: -
j_gene: TRBJ2-2

CDR3nt: TGTGCCAGCAGCTTAGCGAGGCGGCACTACGAGCAGTACTTC
CDR3aa: CASSLARRHYEQYF
abundance: -
v_gene: TRBV7-8
d_gene: -
j_gene: TRBJ2-7

CDR3nt: TGTGCCAGCAGTCTACAGGGGATCGACTACGAGCAGTACTTC
CDR3aa: CASSLQGIDYEQYF
abundance: -
v_gene: TRBV7-6
d_gene: TRBD1
j_gene: TRBJ2-7